Listed below are T cell receptor beta chains from one sample, sequenced in a study of OX40 agonist ivuxolimab in advanced cancers. Sequencing was performed with immunoSEQ multiplex PCR; in TCRdb, only in-frame clones are kept and a portion is missing. The sample holds roughly 70,000 clones, 87% seen once. Sequencing used CD4+ or CD8+ T cells sorted from blood, obtained in a trial of the OX40 agonist ivuxolimab. These receptor sequences come from an adult with an advanced solid tumor such as melanoma, head and neck, liver or kidney cancer. Each CDR3 is given with its conserved first and last residue. The D gene is left open where the match is weak. Size values are once, few and many counts, or a class for expanded clones, and some rows have none.

d_call clone_size j_call v_call cdr3_aa cdr3_nt
TRBD1 . TRBJ2-7 TRBV10-2 CANKQGAIGEQYF TGCGCCAACAAACAGGGGGCTATTGGCGAGCAGTACTTC
. few TRBJ1-5 TRBV30 CAWNIEGSAQPQHF TGTGCCTGGAACATTGAGGGTTCGGCCCAGCCCCAGCATTTT
TRBD1 . TRBJ2-6 TRBV30 CAWSRDRARSGANVLTF TGTGCCTGGTCCCGGGACAGGGCGCGCTCTGGGGCCAACGTCCTGACTTTC
TRBD1 . TRBJ2-3 TRBV11-3 CASSARTGGSTDTQYF TGTGCCAGCAGCGCACGGACAGGGGGAAGCACAGATACGCAGTATTTT
. . TRBJ2-2 TRBV11-2 CASSTSHPQPGELFF TGTGCCAGCAGCACCTCTCACCCCCAACCCGGGGAGCTGTTTTTT
. . TRBJ1-2 TRBV7-9 CASSSGGSNYGYTF TGTGCCAGCAGCTCCGGGGGCTCTAACTATGGCTACACCTTC
. . TRBJ1-2 TRBV19 CASEKETGENYGYTF TGTGCCAGTGAGAAAGAGACAGGAGAAAACTATGGCTACACCTTC
TRBD1 . TRBJ2-2 TRBV7-6 CASSLAGQAVTGELFF TGTGCCAGCAGCTTAGCGGGACAGGCAGTGACCGGGGAGCTGTTTTTT
. few TRBJ2-7 TRBV7-2 CASSSRVGASGQYF TGTGCCAGCAGTTCTAGGGTCGGGGCTTCAGGGCAGTACTTC
TRBD1 once TRBJ1-2 TRBV7-2 CASSEDRGTSYGYTF TGTGCCAGCAGCGAGGACAGGGGTACTAGCTATGGCTACACCTTC
. . TRBJ2-3 TRBV7-9 CASSSRLESTDTQYF TGTGCCAGCAGCTCTCGACTGGAGAGCACAGATACGCAGTATTTT
. few TRBJ1-1 TRBV27 CASSLSRLNTEAFF TGTGCCAGCAGTTTATCACGGCTGAACACTGAAGCTTTCTTT
. . TRBJ2-1 TRBV5-1 CASSAVFGRDRSNNEQFF TGCGCCAGCAGCGCGGTTTTTGGGCGGGACAGAAGTAACAATGAGCAGTTCTTC
. . TRBJ2-1 TRBV5-1 CASSFAGLTVNEQFF TGCGCCAGCAGCTTCGCCGGGCTTACCGTCAATGAGCAGTTCTTC
TRBD1 . TRBJ2-6 TRBV27 CASRDSSGANVLTF TGTGCCAGCCGGGACAGCTCTGGGGCCAACGTCCTGACTTTC
TRBD1 . TRBJ2-2 TRBV19 CASTNPGQLNFANTGELFF TGTGCCAGTACGAATCCGGGACAGTTAAATTTCGCGAACACCGGGGAGCTGTTTTTT
. . TRBJ1-4 TRBV4-1 CASSRVGTANEKLFF TGCGCCAGCAGCCGGGTAGGGACTGCTAATGAAAAACTGTTTTTT
. . TRBJ2-5 TRBV19 CASSIAETQYF TGTGCCAGTAGTATAGCGGAGACCCAGTACTTC